These 31 T cell receptor beta chains came from one sample sequenced in a study of cytotoxic CD8 clonotypes in ibrutinib-treated CLL. Profiling relied on immunoSEQ multiplex PCR, and the TCRdb table lists in-frame clones only, not all of them. Among about 5,500 clones listed, about two thirds were seen once. The sample was PBMCs, taken before ibrutinib treatment. These receptors were obtained from a human donor with chronic lymphocytic leukemia.

The chain carries TRBV19 and TRBJ2-5, with 9 nucleotides matching TRBD1. V lost 6 bases and J lost 4; bases outside the gene matches: 6. CDR1 is LNHDA, CDR2 SQIVND, per germline (reference sequence). The CDR3 totals 14 residues. CDR3 in amino acids: CASSETGGRETQYF. In DNA, the CDR3 is TGTGCCAGTAGCGAAACAGGGGGCAGAGAGACCCAGTACTTC. Filled out from reference TRBV19 and TRBJ2-5, the complete variable domain reads DGGITQSPKYLFRKEGQNVTLSCEQNLNHDAMYWYRQDPGQGLRLIYYSQIVNDFQKGDIAEGYSVSREKKESFPLTVTSAQKNPTAFYLCASSETGGRETQYFGPGTRLLVL.

The chain uses TRBV4-1 and TRBJ2-5, with 12 bases that match TRBD1. Trimming cost V 1 base and J 4 bases; bases outside gene matches: 10. The CDR3 runs to 18 residues. Germline CDR1 is MGHRA and CDR2 is YSYEKL. CDR3 amino acids: CASSQGTGQGAWVETQYF. CDR3 in DNA: TGCGCCAGCAGCCAAGGGACGGGACAGGGGGCTTGGGTAGAGACCCAGTACTTC.

V is TRBV19 and J is TRBJ2-1, with D possibly TRBD2 on 5 matching bases. The CDR3 length is 11 residues. V lost 10 bases to trimming and J lost 10 bases, with 14 bases between them. The germline V gene has CDR1 LNHDA and CDR2 SQIVND (reference sequence). The CDR3 region is CATLLGGEQFF. CDR3 nucleotides: TGTGCCACCTTGCTCGGAGGCGAGCAGTTCTTC.

CDR3 sequence: CSVVLGSLNEKLFF. As DNA, the CDR3 is TGCAGCGTTGTTTTGGGCAGCCTTAATGAAAAACTGTTTTTT. This chain links TRBV29-1 with TRBJ1-4, with no clear D. The CDR3 contains 14 residues. The germline gives CDR1 SQVTM, CDR2 ANQGSEA. V was shortened by 4 bases and J by 4 bases, with 13 bases between the two germline ends.

The chain recombines TRBV25-1 with TRBJ1-2; 7 bases are a match to TRBD1. Trimming cost V 8 bases and J 8 bases; bases outside gene matches: 5. Per germline, CDR1 MGHDK and CDR2 SYGVNS. The CDR3 covers 11 residues. CDR3 bases: TGTGCCAGCCGACAGGGAGGGGGCTACACCTTC. This encodes CASRQGGGYTF.

This clone was picked up a small number of times. The genes are TRBV6-6 and TRBJ1-1; D may be TRBD1 (5 bases). Trimming stripped 2 bases from V and 7 bases from J, with 8 bases between. CDR3 length equals 12 residues. The germline V gene encodes CDR1 MNHNY and CDR2 SVGAGI (reference sequence). CDR3 residues: CASSYEGNEAFF. In DNA, the CDR3 is TGTGCCAGCAGTTACGAGGGGAATGAAGCTTTCTTT.

This clone was recorded once. This chain uses TRBV29-1 with TRBJ1-2; 8 bases fit TRBD1. V was clipped by 6 bases and J by 6 bases; unmatched bases: 9. Germline V gene lookup returns CDR1 SQVTM and CDR2 ANQGSEA. The CDR3 length is 13 residues. The DNA of the CDR3 is TGCAGCGTCGGGACAGGCCAGGGCCATGGCTACACCTTC. Residues: CSVGTGQGHGYTF.

This clone was observed a few times. V is TRBV19 and J is TRBJ1-1; a weak D match, TRBD1 (6 bases). V was trimmed by 4 bases and J by 1 base, leaving 16 bases between them. Germline-derived CDR1 and CDR2 are LNHDA and SQIVND (reference sequence). The CDR3 totals 16 residues. CDR3 residues: CASSRDSRGPNTEAFF. DNA of the CDR3: TGTGCCAGTAGTAGGGACTCCAGGGGTCCGAACACTGAAGCTTTCTTT. The variable domain in full, with the rest retrieved from reference TRBV19 and TRBJ1-1, is DGGITQSPKYLFRKEGQNVTLSCEQNLNHDAMYWYRQDPGQGLRLIYYSQIVNDFQKGDIAEGYSVSREKKESFPLTVTSAQKNPTAFYLCASSRDSRGPNTEAFFGQGTRLTVV.

This rearrangement joins TRBV4-2 to TRBJ1-4, with 8 bases fitting TRBD1. The germline V gene has CDR1 LGHNA and CDR2 YNFKEQ. V trimming: 5 bases; J trimming: 7 bases; junction bases outside the gene matches: 9. CDR3 size: 15 residues. CDR3 nucleotide sequence: TGTGCCAGCAGCTCCGCCGGGACAGGCTTTGAAAAACTGTTTTTT. This gives the protein CASSSAGTGFEKLFF.

On this clone itself: Additional DNA sequences in this sample encode the identical CDR3. The rearrangement uses TRBV4-1 and TRBJ2-5; the D gene could be TRBD1 or TRBD2 (5 bases each). CDR3 size: 14 residues. Germline CDR1 MGHRA, CDR2 YSYEKL. Deletions cut 1 base from V and 2 bases from J, with 8 bases between. CDR3 in amino acids: CASSQGGPQETQYF. Here the CDR3 DNA reads TGCGCCAGCAGCCAAGGGGGACCGCAAGAGACCCAGTACTTC.

The rearrangement joins TRBV4-3 to TRBJ1-2; tentatively, D is TRBD1 (6 bases). Germline CDR1 LGHNA, CDR2 YSLEER. V gave up 0 bases and J gave up 8 bases, with 25 bases separating them. The CDR3 is 18 amino acids. The DNA of the CDR3 is TGCGCCAGCAGCCAAGAGGTCGGGACACCACTACGAACGGGGGGCTACACCTTC. Protein: CASSQEVGTPLRTGGYTF.

This clone was counted once. The chain recombines TRBV6-5 with TRBJ1-3; D unresolved. With 10 bases removed from V and 0 bases from J, the gap between germline ends came to 13 bases. Germline V CDR1 and CDR2: MNHEY, SVGAGI. The CDR3 loop spans 14 amino acids. CDR3 loop: CATADWSSGNTIYF. The CDR3 DNA follows: TGTGCCACCGCGGACTGGAGCTCTGGAAACACCATATATTTT.

The chain has TRBV27 and TRBJ2-3; tentative D call: TRBD2 (5 bases). Germline CDR1 MNHEY, CDR2 SMNVEV (reference sequence). The CDR3 extends over 13 amino acids. V was cut by 6 bases and J by 4 bases, with 11 bases left in between. Here the CDR3 reads CASRPGFADTQYF. The DNA of the CDR3 is TGTGCCAGCAGGCCGGGGTTTGCAGATACGCAGTATTTT.

The CDR3 is CASKGGTGGATEAFF. In nucleotides, the CDR3 is TGTGCCAGTAAGGGAGGGACAGGGGGAGCCACTGAAGCTTTCTTT. The chain recombines TRBV19 with TRBJ1-1, with 11 bases lining up with TRBD1. The CDR3 extends over 15 amino acids. The J segment lost 4 bases and the V segment lost 7 bases, leaving 8 bases of the junction unmatched. Per germline, CDR1 LNHDA and CDR2 SQIVND (reference sequence).

The V and J genes are TRBV7-8 and TRBJ1-6; 11 bases align to TRBD1. V shed 5 bases, J shed 0 bases, and the junction held 3 bases outside the gene matches. The CDR3 runs 17 residues. Germline V gene lookup returns CDR1 SGHVS and CDR2 FQNEAQ. This CDR3 is CASSPGTGGSYNSPLHF. The DNA of the CDR3 is TGTGCCAGCAGCCCAGGGACAGGGGGCTCCTATAATTCACCCCTCCACTTT.

This chain uses TRBV6-1 with TRBJ1-3; no firm D call. CDR3 length equals 15 residues. Germline loops: CDR1 MNHNS, CDR2 SASEGT. The V end lost 1 base, the J end lost 1 base, and 8 bases lay between the germline ends. CDR3 nucleotides: TGTGCCAGCAGTGAAGAGGACCTTTCTGGAAACACCATATATTTT. It translates to CASSEEDLSGNTIYF.

The chain couples TRBV6-6 to TRBJ2-3; unclear D gene. V was shortened by 6 bases and J by 7 bases, with 14 bases between the two germline ends. The CDR3 covers 13 residues. Germline values: CDR1 MNHNY, CDR2 SVGAGI (reference sequence). The CDR3 protein is CASRSNQQYTQYF. The CDR3 nucleotides read TGTGCCAGCAGGTCTAATCAGCAATATACGCAGTATTTT.

The chain recombines TRBV14 with TRBJ1-6, with no clear D. The germline gives CDR1 SGHDN, CDR2 FVKESK. The CDR3 spans 15 residues. V lost 0 bases to trimming and J lost 4 bases, with 7 bases between them. The CDR3 region is CASSQDEQYNSPLHF. The DNA for the CDR3 is TGTGCCAGCAGCCAAGATGAGCAGTATAATTCACCCCTCCACTTT.

The V call is TRBV6-6, the J call TRBJ2-3, with a possible D match to TRBD2 (6 bases). CDR1 and CDR2 (germline): MNHNY, SVGAGI (reference sequence). CDR3 size: 12 residues. The germline V and J ends were trimmed by 5 bases and 7 bases, with 10 bases remaining between them. CDR3 bases: TGTGCCAGCAGTGACGGAGGGTATACGCAGTATTTT. Its protein is CASSDGGYTQYF.

This clone was counted a few times. This sequence joins TRBV7-3 and TRBJ2-5, with D maybe TRBD2 (6 bases). From germline, CDR1 is SGHTA and CDR2 FQGTGA. The V end was cut by 10 bases, the J end by 4 bases, with 16 bases between. This CDR3 region has 13 residues. The CDR3 reads CATSRLVGETQYF. The DNA for the CDR3 is TGTGCCACTTCGAGACTAGTCGGAGAGACCCAGTACTTC.

The genes are TRBV6-1 and TRBJ1-5; possibly TRBD1 for D (5 bases). Germline CDR1 reads MNHNS; CDR2 reads SASEGT. The CDR3 totals 15 residues. The germline V and J ends were trimmed by 0 bases and 3 bases, with 9 bases remaining between them. CDR3 nucleotide sequence: TGTGCCAGCAGTGAAGCATGGGGCCTCAATCAGCCCCAGCATTTT. The encoded protein is CASSEAWGLNQPQHF.

The chain is built from TRBV6-5 and TRBJ1-3, with D uncertain. The CDR3 is made up of 15 amino acids. From germline, CDR1 is MNHEY and CDR2 SVGAGI. Trimming shortened V by 6 bases and J by 0 bases, and 12 bases separated the two germline ends. The DNA of the CDR3 is TGTGCCAGCAGGCTCACAGCGACCTCTGGAAACACCATATATTTT. Amino acids: CASRLTATSGNTIYF.

This chain joins TRBV4-1 and TRBJ1-1; TRBD1 aligns across 7 bases. After removal of 3 bases from V and 7 bases from J, the junction contained 5 bases not matched to a gene. CDR3 size: 13 residues. CDR1 is MGHRA, CDR2 YSYEKL, per germline. The CDR3 sequence is CASSQQGVGEAFF. CDR3 in DNA: TGCGCCAGCAGCCAGCAGGGGGTTGGTGAAGCTTTCTTT.

This chain joins TRBV4-1 and TRBJ2-7, with D maybe TRBD2 (6 bases). The germline CDR1 and CDR2 sequences are MGHRA and YSYEKL. This CDR3 contains 18 residues. V was clipped by 6 bases and J by 0 bases, with 24 bases between them. CDR3 protein: CASSRASIGGAPSYEQYF. CDR3 DNA sequence: TGCGCCAGCAGTAGGGCCAGCATAGGCGGGGCCCCCTCCTACGAGCAGTACTTC.

The chain is built from TRBV6-5 and TRBJ2-1, with D hard to call. The CDR3 extends over 15 amino acids. Trimming took off 2 bases at V and 0 bases at J, with 8 bases between the two ends. Germline loops: CDR1 MNHEY, CDR2 SVGAGI. The CDR3 DNA is TGTGCCAGCAGTTACCTGGGAAGCTCCTACAATGAGCAGTTCTTC. It encodes CASSYLGSSYNEQFF.

This clone was observed a handful of times. This chain uses TRBV5-1 with TRBJ1-2; tentatively, D is TRBD1 (5 bases). Between the trimmed V and J ends, which lost 4 bases and 4 bases, there was a span of 20 bases. CDR3 size: 16 residues. Germline CDR1 and CDR2: SGHRS and YFSETQ. CDR3 in amino acids: CASSTEVQGGLYGYTF. CDR3 DNA sequence: TGCGCCAGCAGCACGGAGGTTCAGGGAGGGCTCTATGGCTACACCTTC.

This clone is labeled as hyperexpanded. The rearrangement links TRBV19 to TRBJ2-1; D not resolved. V lost 4 bases to trimming and J lost 4 bases, with 5 bases between them. CDR3 length equals 12 residues. Germline values: CDR1 LNHDA, CDR2 SQIVND (reference sequence). For the CDR3, the DNA is TGTGCCAGTAGTAATGGGTACAATGAGCAGTTCTTC. It encodes CASSNGYNEQFF.

By frequency in the sample, this clone is medium-sized (0.01 to 0.1%). The chain recombines TRBV27 with TRBJ1-2; no clear D. The CDR3 consists of 16 residues. Germline V lookup: CDR1 MNHEY, CDR2 SMNVEV (reference sequence). V was trimmed by 3 bases and J by 5 bases, leaving 19 bases between them. The CDR3 sequence is CASSFRPENGVYGYTF. CDR3 DNA sequence: TGTGCCAGCAGTTTCCGCCCGGAAAACGGGGTTTATGGCTACACCTTC.

The V and J genes are TRBV7-9 and TRBJ2-1, with D hard to call. Trimming pared 5 bases from V and 9 bases from J, leaving 8 bases between. The CDR3 runs to 11 residues. Germline V CDR1 and CDR2: SEHNR, FQNEAQ (reference sequence). The CDR3 nucleotides read TGTGCCAGCAGCCCCTCGGTTGAGCAGTTCTTC. The encoded protein is CASSPSVEQFF.

This clone was picked up one time. The chain carries TRBV7-3 and TRBJ2-5; 8 bases match TRBD1. The germline V gene has CDR1 SGHTA and CDR2 FQGTGA. The CDR3 consists of 14 residues. J was trimmed by 5 bases and V by 6 bases; bases with no gene match: 8. In nucleotides, the CDR3 is TGTGCCAGCAGTCAGACAGGGGCGAGGGAGACCCAGTACTTC. Amino acids: CASSQTGARETQYF.

The chain combines TRBV7-6 with TRBJ2-5; tentatively, D is TRBD1 or TRBD2 (5 bases each). Germline V gene sequence: CDR1 SGHVS, CDR2 FNYEAQ. Trimming pared 1 base from V and 4 bases from J, leaving 16 bases between. CDR3 length equals 16 residues. CDR3 loop: CASSLGGLPRGETQYF. CDR3 nucleotide sequence: TGTGCCAGCAGCTTAGGCGGACTCCCAAGGGGAGAGACCCAGTACTTC.